This T cell receptor (beta chain) was sequenced for a study of a mutant IDH1 vaccine in newly diagnosed glioma. Study-level findings and limits: Apparently unrelated to pseudoprogression were changes in the top peripheral T cell clonotypes.

This sample's time point: week 23, last vaccination. Every single dose of the vaccine, 300 ug of mutant IDH1 20-mer peptide, came with topical imiquimod. Trimming stripped 4 bases from V and 0 bases from J, with 15 bases between. From germline, CDR1 is LGHNA and CDR2 YSLEER. This CDR3 comprises 16 residues. In the case of this clone: Its antigen is still unknown.

Some clones are missing from TCRdb's copy, which holds only in-frame ones; the method was immunoSEQ multiplex PCR. The sample carries under 45,000 clones, roughly 80% recorded once. Sequenced here: PBMCs, sampled from a glioma patient whose treatment included an IDH1 peptide vaccine. The clonotype comes from a man aged 50 to 60 with glioma. The V and J genes are TRBV4-3 and TRBJ1-1; no clear D. The CDR3 sequence is CASSPSLGSLNTEAFF. The CDR3, as DNA: TGCGCCAGCAGCCCTTCCCTGGGGAGCCTGAACACTGAAGCTTTCTTT.